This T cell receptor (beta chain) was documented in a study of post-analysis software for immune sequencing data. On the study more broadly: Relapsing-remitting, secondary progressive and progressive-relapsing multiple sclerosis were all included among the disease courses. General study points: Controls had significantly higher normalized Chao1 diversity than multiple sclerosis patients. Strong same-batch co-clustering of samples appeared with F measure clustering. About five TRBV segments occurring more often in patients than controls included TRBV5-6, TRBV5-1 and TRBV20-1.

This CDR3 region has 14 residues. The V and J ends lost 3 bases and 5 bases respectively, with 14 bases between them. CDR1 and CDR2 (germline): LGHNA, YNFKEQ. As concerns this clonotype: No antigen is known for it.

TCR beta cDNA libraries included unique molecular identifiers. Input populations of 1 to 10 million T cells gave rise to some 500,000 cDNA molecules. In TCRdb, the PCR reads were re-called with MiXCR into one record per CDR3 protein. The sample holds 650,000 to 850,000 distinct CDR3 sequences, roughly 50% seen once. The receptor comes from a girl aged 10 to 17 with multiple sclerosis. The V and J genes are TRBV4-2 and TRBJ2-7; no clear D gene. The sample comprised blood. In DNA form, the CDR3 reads TGTGCCAGCAGCCATCTTCGGGTGGTACACGAGCAGTACTTC. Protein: CASSHLRVVHEQYF.